The 13 T cell receptor beta chains in this list originate from one sample, sequenced in a study of cytomegalovirus exposure and HLA in healthy donors. With 60 Vbeta and 13 Jbeta primers, the PCR was carried out. Clones were sequenced by immunoSEQ multiplex PCR, and TCRdb holds only the in-frame ones, with some missing. The sample lists 200,000 to 250,000 clones, over 60% seen once, with 15% to 17% in the top ten. The specimen was PBMCs. The receptors shown here come from a man between 40 and 49 years old in good health and CMV-seronegative.

The chain is built from TRBV30 and TRBJ1-3; unclear D gene. The germline gives CDR1 GTSNPN, CDR2 SVGIG (reference sequence). This CDR3 comprises 14 residues. Trimming took off 3 bases at V and 0 bases at J, with 9 bases between the two ends. CDR3: CAWSRLFSGNTIYF. CDR3 sequence (DNA): TGTGCCTGGAGCCGACTCTTCTCTGGAAACACCATATATTTT.

DNA for the CDR3: TGTGCCAGCTCACTAACATTTGACAGGGCCTCGGCTCGACTCTATGGCTACACCTTC. This sequence encodes CASSLTFDRASARLYGYTF. The chain links TRBV18 to TRBJ1-2; TRBD1 matches 7 bases. The trim removed 4 bases at V and 4 bases at J, leaving 21 bases unmatched. Germline CDR1 reads KGHSH; CDR2 reads LQKENI. The CDR3 sequence is 19 residues long.

The rearrangement links TRBV10-3 to TRBJ2-5; D unclear. V was cut by 3 bases and J by 6 bases, with 5 bases left in between. The germline V gene encodes CDR1 ENHRY and CDR2 SYGVKD. The CDR3 totals 11 residues. In nucleotides, the CDR3 is TGTGCCATCAGTGACCTACAGACCCAGTACTTC. Translating gives CAISDLQTQYF.

In this sample, this clone turned up once. CDR3 sequence reads: CATHLRGLNTEAFF. The CDR3 nucleotides read TGTGCCACCCACTTACGGGGGTTGAACACTGAAGCTTTCTTT. The chain is built from TRBV6-6 and TRBJ1-1, with D perhaps TRBD1 (5 bases). The germline gives CDR1 MNHNY, CDR2 SVGAGI (reference sequence). V lost 10 bases and J lost 0, with 15 bases in between. The CDR3 totals 14 residues.

V and J are TRBV14 and TRBJ2-7; D might be TRBD2 (6 bases). V shed 4 bases and J shed 2 bases, with 12 bases lying between them. The germline V gene has CDR1 SGHDN and CDR2 FVKESK. The CDR3 is 14 residues long. Written as DNA, the CDR3 is TGTGCCAGCAGCCGCCCGGGACTCCCCTACGAGCAGTACTTC. Protein sequence: CASSRPGLPYEQYF.

J is TRBJ2-3 and V is TRBV5-1; 7 bases line up with TRBD2. The CDR3 is 17 residues long. With V trimmed by 0 bases and J by 0 bases, 7 bases remained unmatched. Looked up from germline, CDR1 is SGHRS and CDR2 is YFSETQ. The CDR3 nucleotides read TGCGCCAGCAGCTTGGCAGGCCTAGCGGCTAGCACAGATACGCAGTATTTT. Amino acids: CASSLAGLAASTDTQYF. Supplemented by reference TRBV5-1 and TRBJ2-3, the full variable domain reads KAGVTQTPRYLIKTRGQQVTLSCSPISGHRSVSWYQQTPGQGLQFLFEYFSETQRNKGNFPGRFSGRQFSNSRSEMNVSTLELGDSALYLCASSLAGLAASTDTQYFGPGTRLTVL.

This clone was found once. This chain links TRBV4-1 with TRBJ2-3, with D possibly matching TRBD2 (5 bases). Germline CDR1 reads MGHRA; CDR2 reads YSYEKL. This CDR3 is built from 14 residues. V lost 8 bases to trimming and J lost 0 bases, with 12 bases between them. In DNA form, the CDR3 reads TGCGCCAGCGGGAGTTCCCCTAGCACAGATACGCAGTATTTT. It translates to CASGSSPSTDTQYF.

This CDR3 is CASSVGGSSGNTIYF. The CDR3 nucleotides read TGTGCCAGCAGCGTAGGGGGCAGCTCTGGAAACACCATATATTTT. The J gene is TRBJ1-3, the V gene TRBV9; maybe TRBD1 (5 bases). The CDR3 consists of 15 residues. Germline-derived CDR1 and CDR2 are SGDLS and YYNGEE. Trimming stripped 0 bases from V and 0 bases from J, with 7 bases between.

This clone was detected once. The chain employs TRBV5-6 and TRBJ2-3; TRBD2 might be the D (5 bases). V shed 4 bases and J shed 2 bases, with 20 bases lying between them. Germline-derived CDR1 and CDR2 are SGHDT and YYEEEE. The length of the CDR3 is 17 residues. The CDR3 is CASSEGGGPPHTDTQYF. The CDR3 DNA follows: TGTGCCAGCAGCGAGGGCGGAGGACCGCCCCACACAGATACGCAGTATTTT. The full variable domain, its missing parts supplied by reference TRBV5-6 and TRBJ2-3, is DAGVTQSPTHLIKTRGQQVTLRCSPKSGHDTVSWYQQALGQGPQFIFQYYEEEERQRGNFPDRFSGHQFPNYSSELNVNALLLGDSALYLCASSEGGGPPHTDTQYFGPGTRLTVL.

In regard to this clone: Its ends do not fully match the called genes, so a read error is possible. This chain joins TRBV5-8 and TRBJ2-2; the match to TRBD1 covers 9 bases. The CDR3 sequence is 15 residues long. Per germline, CDR1 SGHTS and CDR2 YDEGEE. CDR3 region: CASSPGTGNAGELFF. The CDR3 region has the DNA TGTGCCAGCAGCCCCGGGACAGGGAACGCCGGGGAGCTGTTTTTT.

The rearrangement uses TRBV4-3 and TRBJ1-2; 11 bases agree with TRBD1. From germline, CDR1 is LGHNA and CDR2 YSLEER. With V trimmed by 4 bases and J by 7 bases, 5 bases remained unmatched. This CDR3 is built from 14 residues. The CDR3 DNA is TGCGCCAGCAGCCCCGGGACAGGGGGAACTGGCTACACCTTC. It specifies CASSPGTGGTGYTF.

The V call is TRBV15, the J call TRBJ2-3; possible D gene TRBD1, 6 bases. CDR3 length: 15 amino acids. Germline V gives CDR1 LNHNV, CDR2 YYDKDF (reference sequence). The V end was cut by 4 bases, the J end by 4 bases, with 15 bases between. The CDR3 DNA is TGTGCCACCAGCAACTTCAGGGGATGGTCAGATACGCAGTATTTT. Residues: CATSNFRGWSDTQYF.

The chain recombines TRBV5-1 with TRBJ2-1; tentatively, D is TRBD2 (7 bases). Between the trimmed V and J ends, which lost 4 bases and 7 bases, there was a span of 21 bases. The CDR3 length is 16 residues. Germline V gene data show CDR1 as SGHRS and CDR2 as YFSETQ. The CDR3: CASSPHGGGSTNEQFF. The CDR3 nucleotides are TGCGCCAGCAGCCCCCATGGGGGCGGGAGTACAAATGAGCAGTTCTTC.